This T cell receptor beta chain was found in a study of cytomegalovirus exposure and HLA in healthy donors. PCR primers comprised 60 Vbeta and 13 Jbeta primers. Data came from immunoSEQ multiplex PCR; TCRdb stores just in-frame clones and leaves some out. The repertoire consists of about 170,000 clones, with about 80% occurring once and the leading ten covering just under 1%. Study conclusions and caveats: Accurate predictions that matched the HLA-A and HLA-B alleles of most subjects were reportedly made from TCR beta sequences. The study put some 150 TCR beta chains on its list as cytomegalovirus-associated.

Turning to this clone: Its antigen is unidentified.

CDR3 length: 15 amino acids. V trimming: 2 bases; J trimming: 7 bases; junction bases outside the gene matches: 7. Germline V CDR1 and CDR2: SNHLY, FYNNEI. This TCR came from a woman between 50 and 59 years old in good health and CMV-seropositive. Sequenced sample: PBMCs. V usage is TRBV2 and J usage is TRBJ1-4, with 7 bases aligning to TRBD1. The CDR3 nucleotides read TGTGCCAGCAGTGAACTACAGGGGCGTGGTGAAAAACTGTTTTTT. Translation gives CASSELQGRGEKLFF. Supplemented by reference TRBV2 and TRBJ1-4, the full variable domain reads EPEVTQTPSHQVTQMGQEVILRCVPISNHLYFYWYRQILGQKVEFLVSFYNNEISEKSEIFDDQFSVERPDGSNFTLKIRSTKLEDSAMYFCASSELQGRGEKLFFGSGTQLSVL.